Listed here is a single TCR beta chain. Its specificity is unknown. This sample was included in a study of beta chain features in type 1 diabetes. It was via CD45RO/CCR7/CD25/CD127/CD95/CD27 that CD4+ naive, central memory, regulatory and stem cell-like memory cells were sorted. Whole-study results and caveats: There was a moderate but significant shortening of TCRB CDR3s in all four CD4+ subsets of Type 1 diabetes patients. Diminished insertions and augmented deletions at VDJ junctions characterized type 1 diabetes patients.

Isolated RNA was reverse transcribed in full, so expressed TCRB transcripts were sequenced. Sequencing used immunoSEQ multiplex PCR; TCRdb keeps in-frame clones, though not all of them. The table records roughly 300,000 clones, roughly an eighth of them present only once. CDR3 length: 14 amino acids. Germline CDR1 SQVTM, CDR2 ANQGSEA. The trim removed 6 bases at V and 1 base at J, leaving 4 bases unmatched. The receptor was derived from a man aged 25 to 40 with type 1 diabetes. The material sequenced was naive CD4+ T cells from blood. The chain carries TRBV29-1 and TRBJ2-7; TRBD2 matches at 12 bases. This chain's CDR3 is CSVGTSGLSYEQYF. CDR3 bases: TGCAGCGTAGGGACTAGCGGGTTGTCCTACGAGCAGTACTTC.